One sample yielded the 10 T cell receptor beta chains listed below, sequenced in a study of PD-1 blockade in classical Hodgkin lymphoma. Indicated time point: newly diagnosed, previously untreated cHL patient sample. CD4+ T cells were purified from thawed PBMCs by negative selection. TCRdb's copy holds only in-frame clones and misses some; the assay was immunoSEQ multiplex PCR. The table lists about 22,000 clones, roughly 89% of them singletons. The sequenced sample consisted of CD4+ T cells from blood. Source of these receptors: a human donor with classical Hodgkin lymphoma.

The V gene is TRBV4-3, the J gene TRBJ2-3; no clear D. Trimming shortened V by 0 bases and J by 4 bases, and 8 bases separated the two germline ends. CDR1 is LGHNA and CDR2 is YSLEER in the germline V gene. The CDR3 runs 14 residues. For the CDR3, the DNA is TGCGCCAGCAGCCAAGATCACGAGGCAGATACGCAGTATTTT. Translating gives CASSQDHEADTQYF.

V is TRBV5-1 and J is TRBJ1-4, with a tentative D call TRBD1 (5 bases). Germline CDR1 SGHRS, CDR2 YFSETQ. V was shortened by 4 bases and J by 2 bases, with 15 bases between the two germline ends. This CDR3 comprises 16 residues. CDR3 sequence reads: CASSGRTGATNEKLFF. The CDR3 DNA follows: TGCGCCAGCAGCGGGAGAACAGGAGCGACTAATGAAAAACTGTTTTTT.

V is TRBV6-5 and J is TRBJ2-7, with D possibly matching TRBD2 (6 bases). Between the trimmed V and J ends, which lost 2 bases and 6 bases, there was a span of 14 bases. The CDR3 has 14 amino acids. Germline V gives CDR1 MNHEY, CDR2 SVGAGI. The CDR3 DNA reads TGTGCCAGCAGTTACGGTCGGGGGAGGAGCGAGCAGTACTTC. Residues: CASSYGRGRSEQYF.

Written as DNA, the CDR3 is TGCGCCAGCAGCCCGGGGGCCGGTATAGGATACAATGAGCAGTTCTTC. Translated, it gives CASSPGAGIGYNEQFF. J is TRBJ2-1 and V is TRBV4-3; D assignment may be TRBD1 or TRBD2 (6 bases each). CDR1 is LGHNA, CDR2 YSLEER, per germline. The V gene lost 4 bases and the J gene lost 4 bases, with 17 bases spanning the gap. There are 16 residues in the CDR3.

The V call is TRBV19, the J call TRBJ1-5; D unresolved. This CDR3 region has 13 residues. The V end was cut by 7 bases, the J end by 1 base, with 8 bases between. Germline loops: CDR1 LNHDA, CDR2 SQIVND (reference sequence). CDR3 DNA: TGTGCCAGTACGGTCCGGAGCAATCAGCCCCAGCATTTT. Its protein product is CASTVRSNQPQHF.

This chain links TRBV7-2 with TRBJ1-2; the D gene is possibly TRBD1 (5 bases). The V and J ends lost 8 bases and 3 bases respectively, with 16 bases between them. The CDR3 sequence is 14 residues long. Per the germline V gene, CDR1 is SGHTA and CDR2 is FQGNSA. CDR3 protein: CASANSPGYYGYTF. The CDR3 coding sequence is TGTGCCAGCGCCAACAGCCCAGGGTACTATGGCTACACCTTC. The variable domain in full, with the rest retrieved from reference TRBV7-2 and TRBJ1-2, is GAGVSQSPSNKVTEKGKDVELRCDPISGHTALYWYRQSLGQGLEFLIYFQGNSAPDKSGLPSDRFSAERTGGSVSTLTIQRTQQEDSAVYLCASANSPGYYGYTFGSGTRLTVV.

The chain is built from TRBV18 and TRBJ1-5; D perhaps matches TRBD1 (6 bases). V lost 3 bases and J lost 4, with 22 bases in between. This CDR3 comprises 18 residues. Germline lookup yields CDR1 KGHSH and CDR2 LQKENI. Here the CDR3 DNA reads TGTGCCAGCTCACCCCGGGGGACACGGGGTCTCCGAAATCAGCCCCAGCATTTT. Its protein is CASSPRGTRGLRNQPQHF.

The rearrangement uses TRBV5-4 and TRBJ2-7; 11 bases map to TRBD1. Germline-derived CDR1 and CDR2 are SGHNT and YYREEE (reference sequence). J gave up 4 bases and V 4 bases, and 4 bases lay outside the gene matches. The CDR3 covers 14 residues. The CDR3 loop reads CASSRTGGRYEQYF. The DNA for the CDR3 is TGTGCCAGCAGCCGGACAGGGGGCCGGTACGAGCAGTACTTC.

The chain links TRBV11-2 to TRBJ1-3, with D unresolved. CDR3 length: 16 amino acids. The germline CDR1 and CDR2 sequences are SGHAT and FQNNGV. V shed 10 bases and J shed 0 bases, with 19 bases lying between them. The CDR3 region has the DNA TGTGCCACCTCATACCTGGCAGGCAGCTCTGGAAACACCATATATTTT. This encodes CATSYLAGSSGNTIYF.

This clone is a singleton in its sample. This chain uses TRBV27 with TRBJ1-6, with D perhaps TRBD1 (6 bases). The germline V and J ends were trimmed by 3 bases and 10 bases, with 10 bases remaining between them. The CDR3 is 13 residues long. Germline V gene data show CDR1 as MNHEY and CDR2 as SMNVEV (reference sequence). CDR3 amino acids: CASSLGRGSPLHF. CDR3 in DNA: TGTGCCAGCAGTTTGGGCAGGGGATCACCCCTCCACTTT.